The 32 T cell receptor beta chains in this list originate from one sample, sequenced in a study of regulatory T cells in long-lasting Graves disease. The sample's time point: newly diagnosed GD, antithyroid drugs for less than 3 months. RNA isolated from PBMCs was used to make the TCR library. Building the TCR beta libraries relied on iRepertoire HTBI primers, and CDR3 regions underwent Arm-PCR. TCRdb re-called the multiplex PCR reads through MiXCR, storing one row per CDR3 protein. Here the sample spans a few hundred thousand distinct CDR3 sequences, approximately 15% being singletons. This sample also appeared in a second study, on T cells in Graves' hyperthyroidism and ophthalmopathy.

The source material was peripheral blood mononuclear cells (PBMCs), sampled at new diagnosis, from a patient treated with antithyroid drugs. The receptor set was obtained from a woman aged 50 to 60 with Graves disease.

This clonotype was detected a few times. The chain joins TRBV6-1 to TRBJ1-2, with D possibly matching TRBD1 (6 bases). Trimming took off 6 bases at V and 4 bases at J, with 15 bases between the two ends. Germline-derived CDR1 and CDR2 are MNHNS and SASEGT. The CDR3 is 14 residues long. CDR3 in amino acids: CASRPTTGFYGYTF. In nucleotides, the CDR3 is TGTGCCAGCAGACCTACGACAGGCTTCTATGGCTACACCTTC.

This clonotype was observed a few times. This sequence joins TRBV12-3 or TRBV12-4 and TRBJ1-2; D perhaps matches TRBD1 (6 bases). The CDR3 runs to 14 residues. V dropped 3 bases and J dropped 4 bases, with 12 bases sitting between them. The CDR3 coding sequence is TGTGCCAGCAGTTTTGCAGGGGTTAGCTATGGCTACACCTTC. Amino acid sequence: CASSFAGVSYGYTF.

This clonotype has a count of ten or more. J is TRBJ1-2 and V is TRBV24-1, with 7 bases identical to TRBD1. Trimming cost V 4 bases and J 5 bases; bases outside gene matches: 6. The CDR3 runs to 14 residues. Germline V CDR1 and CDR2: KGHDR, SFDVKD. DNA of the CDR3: TGTGCCACCAGTGAGCGACAGGGAAGGTATGGCTACACCTTC. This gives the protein CATSERQGRYGYTF.

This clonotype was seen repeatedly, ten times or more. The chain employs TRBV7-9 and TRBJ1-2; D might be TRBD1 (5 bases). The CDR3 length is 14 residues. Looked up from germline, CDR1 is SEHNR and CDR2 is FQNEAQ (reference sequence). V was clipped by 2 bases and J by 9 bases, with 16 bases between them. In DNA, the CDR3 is TGTGCCAGCAGCTTATTAGCAGGGAACTCATGCTACACCTTC. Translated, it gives CASSLLAGNSCYTF.

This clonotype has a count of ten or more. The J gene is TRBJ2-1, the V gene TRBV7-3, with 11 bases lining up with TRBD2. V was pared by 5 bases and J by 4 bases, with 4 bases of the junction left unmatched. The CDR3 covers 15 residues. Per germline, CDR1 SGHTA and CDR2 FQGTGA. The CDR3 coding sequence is TGTGCCAGCAGCCTCCGACTAGCGGGGTACAATGAGCAGTTCTTC. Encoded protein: CASSLRLAGYNEQFF.

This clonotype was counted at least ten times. CDR3 protein: CASSSVPGGANVLTF. The CDR3 bases are TGTGCCAGCAGCTCTGTACCAGGGGGGGCCAACGTCCTGACTTTC. The chain couples TRBV12-3 or TRBV12-4 to TRBJ2-6; possibly TRBD1 for D (5 bases). The V end lost 6 bases, the J end lost 4 bases, and 13 bases lay between the germline ends. This CDR3 has 15 residues.

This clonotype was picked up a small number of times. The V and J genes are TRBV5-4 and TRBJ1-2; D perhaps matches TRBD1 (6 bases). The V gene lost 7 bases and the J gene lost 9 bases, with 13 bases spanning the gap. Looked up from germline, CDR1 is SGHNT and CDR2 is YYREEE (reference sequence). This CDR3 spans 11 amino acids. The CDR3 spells CASARGNSYTF. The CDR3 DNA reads TGTGCCAGCGCCAGGGGTAATAGCTACACCTTC.

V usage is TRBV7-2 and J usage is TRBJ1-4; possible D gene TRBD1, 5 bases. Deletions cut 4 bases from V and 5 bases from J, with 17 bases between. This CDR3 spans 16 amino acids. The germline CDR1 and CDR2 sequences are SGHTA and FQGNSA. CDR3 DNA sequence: TGTGCCAGCAGCTCACACCCGGGACGGGAGAATGAAAAACTGTTTTTT. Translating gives CASSSHPGRENEKLFF. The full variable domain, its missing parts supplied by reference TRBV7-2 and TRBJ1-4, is GAGVSQSPSNKVTEKGKDVELRCDPISGHTALYWYRQSLGQGLEFLIYFQGNSAPDKSGLPSDRFSAERTGGSVSTLTIQRTQQEDSAVYLCASSSHPGRENEKLFFGSGTQLSVL.

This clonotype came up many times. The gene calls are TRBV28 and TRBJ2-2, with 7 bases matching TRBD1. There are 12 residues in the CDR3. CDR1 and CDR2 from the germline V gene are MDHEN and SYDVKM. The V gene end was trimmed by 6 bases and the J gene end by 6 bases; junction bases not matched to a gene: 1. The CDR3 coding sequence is TGTGCCAGCAGAACAGGGGCCGGGGAGCTGTTTTTT. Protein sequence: CASRTGAGELFF.

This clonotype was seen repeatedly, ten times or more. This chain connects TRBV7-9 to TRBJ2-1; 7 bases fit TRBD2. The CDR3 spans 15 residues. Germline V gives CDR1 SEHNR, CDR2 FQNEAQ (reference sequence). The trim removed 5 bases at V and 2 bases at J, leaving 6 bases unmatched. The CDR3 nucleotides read TGTGCCAGCAGCATGGCCGCGGGAGCCTACAATGAGCAGTTCTTC. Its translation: CASSMAAGAYNEQFF.

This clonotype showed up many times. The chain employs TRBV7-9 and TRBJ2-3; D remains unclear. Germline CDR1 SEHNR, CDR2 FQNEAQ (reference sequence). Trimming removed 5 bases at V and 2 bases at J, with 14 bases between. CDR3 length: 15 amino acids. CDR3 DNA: TGTGCCAGCAGCCCTAGAGATTATTACACAGATACGCAGTATTTT. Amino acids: CASSPRDYYTDTQYF.

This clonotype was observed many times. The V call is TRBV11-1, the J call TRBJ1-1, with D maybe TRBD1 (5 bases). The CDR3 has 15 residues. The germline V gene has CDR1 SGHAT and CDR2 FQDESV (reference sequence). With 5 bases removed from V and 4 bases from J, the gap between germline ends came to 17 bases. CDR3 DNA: TGTGCCAGCAGCCCAGGGACGGGGACTATCACTGAAGCTTTCTTT. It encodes CASSPGTGTITEAFF.

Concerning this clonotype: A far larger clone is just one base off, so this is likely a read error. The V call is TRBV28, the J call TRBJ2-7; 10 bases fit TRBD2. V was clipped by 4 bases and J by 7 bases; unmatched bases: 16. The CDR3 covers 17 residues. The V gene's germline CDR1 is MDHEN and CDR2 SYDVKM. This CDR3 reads CASSYNPLAGENGEQYF. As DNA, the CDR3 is TGTGCCAGCAGTTACAACCCTCTAGCGGGAGAGAATGGTGAGCAGTACTTC.

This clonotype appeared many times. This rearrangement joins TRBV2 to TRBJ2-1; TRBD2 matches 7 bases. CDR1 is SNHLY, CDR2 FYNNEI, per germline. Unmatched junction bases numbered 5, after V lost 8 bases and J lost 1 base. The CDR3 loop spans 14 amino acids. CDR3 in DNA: TGTGCCAGCGCGGGGGACGGTTCCTACAATGAGCAGTTCTTC. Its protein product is CASAGDGSYNEQFF.

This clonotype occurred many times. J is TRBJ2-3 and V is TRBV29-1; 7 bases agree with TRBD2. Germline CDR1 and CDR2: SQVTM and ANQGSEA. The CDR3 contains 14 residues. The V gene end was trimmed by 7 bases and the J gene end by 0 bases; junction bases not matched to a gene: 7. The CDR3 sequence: CSAILAASTDTQYF. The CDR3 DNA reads TGCAGCGCCATTCTAGCGGCTAGCACAGATACGCAGTATTTT.

The CDR3 region has the DNA TGTGCCAGCAGCTTAACGGGACGATCCTCTGGAAACACCATATATTTT. It encodes CASSLTGRSSGNTIYF. V usage is TRBV7-9 and J usage is TRBJ1-3; a weak D match, TRBD1 (5 bases). CDR1 is SEHNR and CDR2 is FQNEAQ in the germline V gene (reference sequence). The V gene lost 2 bases and the J gene lost 0 bases, with 11 bases spanning the gap. The CDR3 totals 16 residues. Variable domain in full (rest from reference TRBV7-9 and TRBJ1-3): DTGVSQNPRHKITKRGQNVTFRCDPISEHNRLYWYRQTLGQGPEFLTYFQNEAQLEKSRLLSDRFSAERPKGSFSTLEIQRTEQGDSAMYLCASSLTGRSSGNTIYFGEGSWLTVV.

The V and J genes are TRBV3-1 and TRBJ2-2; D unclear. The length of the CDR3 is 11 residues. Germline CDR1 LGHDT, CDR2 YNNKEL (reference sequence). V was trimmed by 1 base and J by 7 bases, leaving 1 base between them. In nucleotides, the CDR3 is TGTGCCAGCAGCCAAGTCGGGGAGCTGTTTTTT. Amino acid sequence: CASSQVGELFF.

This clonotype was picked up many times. As DNA, the CDR3 is TGTGCCAGCAGTCACAGACAGGGGAAGGTCTACGAGCAGTACTTC. Its translation is CASSHRQGKVYEQYF. The rearrangement uses TRBV27 and TRBJ2-7; 8 bases line up with TRBD1. The V segment lost 5 bases and the J segment 3 bases; nucleotides outside the gene matches: 9. The CDR3 has 15 residues. In germline, CDR1 is MNHEY, CDR2 SMNVEV (reference sequence).

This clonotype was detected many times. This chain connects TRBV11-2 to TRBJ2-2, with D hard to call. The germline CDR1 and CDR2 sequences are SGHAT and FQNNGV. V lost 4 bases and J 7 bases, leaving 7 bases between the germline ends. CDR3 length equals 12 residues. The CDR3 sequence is CASSSEVGELFF. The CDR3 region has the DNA TGTGCCAGCAGCTCAGAAGTCGGGGAGCTGTTTTTT.

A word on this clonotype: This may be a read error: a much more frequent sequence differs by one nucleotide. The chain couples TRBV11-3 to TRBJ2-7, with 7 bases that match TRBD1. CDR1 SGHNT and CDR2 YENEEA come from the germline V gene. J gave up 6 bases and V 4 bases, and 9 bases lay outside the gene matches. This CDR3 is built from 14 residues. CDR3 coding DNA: TGTGCCAGCAGCTCACTAGGACAGGTCGGCGAGCAGTACTTC. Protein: CASSSLGQVGEQYF.

As DNA, the CDR3 is TGTGCCAGCAGCGTAGCGGACAGTATCACCGGGGAGCTGTTTTTT. Residues: CASSVADSITGELFF. The chain carries TRBV9 and TRBJ2-2, with a possible D match to TRBD1 (6 bases). The V and J ends lost 0 bases and 4 bases respectively, with 10 bases between them. Germline CDR1 reads SGDLS; CDR2 reads YYNGEE. This CDR3 comprises 15 residues.

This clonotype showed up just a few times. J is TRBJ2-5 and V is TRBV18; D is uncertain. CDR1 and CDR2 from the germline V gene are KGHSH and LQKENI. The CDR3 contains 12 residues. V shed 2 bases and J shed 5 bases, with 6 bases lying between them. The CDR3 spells CASSPNGETQYF. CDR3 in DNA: TGTGCCAGCTCACCAAACGGGGAGACCCAGTACTTC.

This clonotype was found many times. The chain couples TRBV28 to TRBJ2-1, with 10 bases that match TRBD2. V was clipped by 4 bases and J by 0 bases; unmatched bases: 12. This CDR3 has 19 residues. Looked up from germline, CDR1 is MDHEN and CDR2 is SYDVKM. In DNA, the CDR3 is TGTGCCAGCAGTTCTTACCCCTCCCGGACTAGCGGCTCCTACAATGAGCAGTTCTTC. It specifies CASSSYPSRTSGSYNEQFF.

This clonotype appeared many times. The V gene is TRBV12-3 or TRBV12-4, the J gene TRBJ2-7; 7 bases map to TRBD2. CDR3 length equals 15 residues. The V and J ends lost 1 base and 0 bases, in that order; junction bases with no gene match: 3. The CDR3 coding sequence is TGTGCCAGCAGTTTAGTAGCGGGCCCCTCCTACGAGCAGTACTTC. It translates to CASSLVAGPSYEQYF.

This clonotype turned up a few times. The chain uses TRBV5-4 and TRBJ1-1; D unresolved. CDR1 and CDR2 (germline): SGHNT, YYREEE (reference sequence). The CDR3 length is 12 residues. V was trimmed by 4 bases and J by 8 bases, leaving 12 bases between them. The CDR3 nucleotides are TGTGCCAGCAGCCGTGTGCTGGAGGAAGCTTTCTTT. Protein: CASSRVLEEAFF.

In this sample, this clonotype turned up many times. The CDR3 loop is CASRRPGLTDTQYF. The CDR3 region has the DNA TGTGCCAGCAGACGTCCGGGTCTCACAGATACGCAGTATTTT. The rearrangement uses TRBV28 and TRBJ2-3, with D hard to call. The V and J ends lost 6 bases and 2 bases respectively, with 12 bases between them. Per the germline V gene, CDR1 is MDHEN and CDR2 is SYDVKM. This CDR3 has 14 residues. Using reference TRBV28 and TRBJ2-3 for the parts outside the CDR3, the full variable domain is DVKVTQSSRYLVKRTGEKVFLECVQDMDHENMFWYRQDPGLGLRLIYFSYDVKMKEKGDIPEGYSVSREKKERFSLILESASTNQTSMYLCASRRPGLTDTQYFGPGTRLTVL.

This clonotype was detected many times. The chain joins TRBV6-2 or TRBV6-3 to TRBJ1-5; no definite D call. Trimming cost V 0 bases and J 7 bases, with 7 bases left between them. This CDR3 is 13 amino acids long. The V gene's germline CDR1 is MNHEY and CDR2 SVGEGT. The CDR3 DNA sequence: TGTGCCAGCAGTTACTCCGACCGACAGCCCCAGCATTTT. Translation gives CASSYSDRQPQHF.

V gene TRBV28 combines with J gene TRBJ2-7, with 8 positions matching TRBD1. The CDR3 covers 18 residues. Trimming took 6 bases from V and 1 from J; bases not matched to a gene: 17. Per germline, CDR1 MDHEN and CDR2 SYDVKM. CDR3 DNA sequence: TGTGCCAGCAGCATGCCCGAAGGACAGGGTATTGAGTCCTACGAGCAGTACTTC. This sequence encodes CASSMPEGQGIESYEQYF.

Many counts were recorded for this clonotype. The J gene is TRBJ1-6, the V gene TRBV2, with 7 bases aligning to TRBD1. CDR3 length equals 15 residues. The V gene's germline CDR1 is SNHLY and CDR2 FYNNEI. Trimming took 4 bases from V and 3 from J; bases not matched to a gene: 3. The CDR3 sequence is CASSADRVYNSPLHF. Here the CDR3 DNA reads TGTGCCAGCAGTGCCGACAGGGTCTATAATTCACCCCTCCACTTT.

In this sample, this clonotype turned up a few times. The CDR3 DNA sequence: TGTGCCAGCAGCCAAGATCGACCCTTACGGCCTGAAAAACTGTTTTTT. It yields the protein CASSQDRPLRPEKLFF. The chain carries TRBV14 and TRBJ1-4; no firm D call. With 0 bases removed from V and 7 bases from J, the gap between germline ends came to 15 bases. Per germline, CDR1 SGHDN and CDR2 FVKESK. There are 16 residues in the CDR3.

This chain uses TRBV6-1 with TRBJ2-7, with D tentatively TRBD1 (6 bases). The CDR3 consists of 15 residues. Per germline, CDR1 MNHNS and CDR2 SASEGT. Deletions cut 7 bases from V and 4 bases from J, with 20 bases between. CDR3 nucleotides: TGTGCCAGCACCTCAAACTCGGCAGGGGAGTACGAGCAGTACTTC. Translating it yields CASTSNSAGEYEQYF.

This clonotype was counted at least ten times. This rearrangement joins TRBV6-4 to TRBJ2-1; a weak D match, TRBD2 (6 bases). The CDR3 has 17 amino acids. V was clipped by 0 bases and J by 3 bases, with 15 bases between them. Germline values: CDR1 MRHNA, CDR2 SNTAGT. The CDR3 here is CASSDSAGGNLYNEQFF. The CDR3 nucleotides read TGTGCCAGCAGTGACTCGGCGGGCGGGAACCTCTACAATGAGCAGTTCTTC.